This T cell receptor beta chain appears in the sequencing data of a study of T-cell memory formation after mild COVID-19. Study context: The TCR clusters were mostly specific to one donor.

Trimming removed 0 bases at V and 9 bases at J, with 10 bases between. Germline assignment: CDR1 MNHEY and CDR2 SVGAGI. The CDR3 consists of 13 residues. Study-wide results and limits: While clones contracting from day 15 to 85 were balanced between CD4 and CD8, later expanders leaned CD4+. CD8+ contracting clones occupied EMRA, while CD4+ ones occupied mainly CM and EM.

This clonotype was found a few times. Its antigen is not known. 5'RACE, which relied on constant-segment primers, yielded TCR alpha and TCR beta cDNA libraries carrying sample barcodes and UMIs. TCRdb re-derived calls from the 5' RACE reads in MiXCR, one entry per CDR3 protein. Of some 300,000 distinct CDR3 sequences listed, under 25% are singletons. This chain links TRBV6-5 with TRBJ2-3; perhaps TRBD2 as D (5 bases). This TCR was recovered from a young man who had mild COVID-19 (a few samples of this study predate the infection). Cell type and time point are not known. What was sequenced was PBMCs or a T cell subset sorted from them (not recorded which). The CDR3 loop is CASSYSARETQYF. The CDR3 nucleotides are TGTGCCAGCAGTTACTCGGCTAGGGAGACGCAGTATTTT.